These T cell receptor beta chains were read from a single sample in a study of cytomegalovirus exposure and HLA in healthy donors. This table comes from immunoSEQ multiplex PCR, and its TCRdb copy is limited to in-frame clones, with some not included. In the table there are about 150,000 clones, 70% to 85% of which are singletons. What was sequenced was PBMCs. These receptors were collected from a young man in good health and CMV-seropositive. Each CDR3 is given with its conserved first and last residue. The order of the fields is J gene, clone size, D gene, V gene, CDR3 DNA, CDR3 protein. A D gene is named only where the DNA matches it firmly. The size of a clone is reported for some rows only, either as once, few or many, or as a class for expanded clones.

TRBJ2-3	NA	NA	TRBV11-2	TGTGCCAGCAGCCCGAAGAATAACAGGGGCACAGATACGCAGTATTTT	CASSPKNNRGTDTQYF
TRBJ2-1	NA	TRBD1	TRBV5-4	TGTGCCAGCAGCTTGGGACAGGGTGTAAATGAGCAGTTCTTC	CASSLGQGVNEQFF
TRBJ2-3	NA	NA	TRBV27	TGTGCCAGCAGCTCCCCAGGGCCAGATACGCAGTATTTT	CASSSPGPDTQYF
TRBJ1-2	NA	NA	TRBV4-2	TGTGCCAGCAGCCATGGCGGGGCCAGCAACTATGGCTACACCTTC	CASSHGGASNYGYTF
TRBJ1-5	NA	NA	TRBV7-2	TGTGCCAGCAGCTTAGCACAGGGCAATCAGCCCCAGCATTTT	CASSLAQGNQPQHF
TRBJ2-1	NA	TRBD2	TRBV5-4	TGTGCCAGCAGCCCCACGGGAGGGGGGTACAATGAGCAGTTCTTC	CASSPTGGGYNEQFF
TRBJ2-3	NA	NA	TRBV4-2	TGTGCCAGCAGCCAACCCGGGAGCAATACGCAGTATTTT	CASSQPGSNTQYF
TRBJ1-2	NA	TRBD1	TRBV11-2	TGTGCCAGCAGCTTAGGTCCGACAGGGAGTGGTGGCTACACCTTC	CASSLGPTGSGGYTF
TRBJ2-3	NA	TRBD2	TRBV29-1	TGCAGCGCCCTAACCGTAGCGGGGGCAGATACGCAGTATTTT	CSALTVAGADTQYF
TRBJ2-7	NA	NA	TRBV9	TGTGCCAGCAGCGTAGAGGGGGGGCCCTACGAGCAGTACTTC	CASSVEGGPYEQYF
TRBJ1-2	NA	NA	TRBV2	TGTGCCAGCAGCCCGAGCTATGGCTACACCTTC	CASSPSYGYTF
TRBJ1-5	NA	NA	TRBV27	TGTGCCAGCAGTTTACAGGGCTTTAGCAATCAGCCCCAGCATTTT	CASSLQGFSNQPQHF
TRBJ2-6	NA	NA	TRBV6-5	TGTGCCAGCAGGTCATTGGGCTCCGGGGCCAACGTCCTGACTTTC	CASRSLGSGANVLTF
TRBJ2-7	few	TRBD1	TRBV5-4	TGTGCCAGCAGCTCTGGGACAGGGAATTACGAGCAGTACTTC	CASSSGTGNYEQYF
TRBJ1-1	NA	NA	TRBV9	TGTGCCAGCAGCGCCTACCAGGGTAACACTGAAGCTTTCTTT	CASSAYQGNTEAFF
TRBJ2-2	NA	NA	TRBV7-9	TGTGCCAGCAGCCTGGACAGCCGACAGGCGTTTTTT	CASSLDSRQAFF
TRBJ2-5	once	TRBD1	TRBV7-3	TGTGCCAGCAGCTCATTCCGGGACAGGGGGAACGGGACCCAGTACTTC	CASSSFRDRGNGTQYF
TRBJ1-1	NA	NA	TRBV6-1	TGTGCCAGCAGTGGACCGCTCGGGGTCACTGAAGCTTTCTTT	CASSGPLGVTEAFF
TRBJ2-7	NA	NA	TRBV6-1	TGTGCCAGCAGTGAAAGGTCAGGCTATATCTCCTACGAGCAGTACTTC	CASSERSGYISYEQYF
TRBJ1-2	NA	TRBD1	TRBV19	TGTGCCAGTAGCCGGCTCCAGGGGGCTTGGGACTATGGCTACACCTTC	CASSRLQGAWDYGYTF
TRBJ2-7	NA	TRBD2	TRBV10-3	TGTGCCATCAACGCAGCGGGAAGCTCCTACGAGCAGTACTTC	CAINAAGSSYEQYF
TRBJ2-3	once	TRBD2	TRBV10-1	TGCGCCAGCAGTGACCGGGCTAGCGGGAGAGGAGATACGCAGTATTTT	CASSDRASGRGDTQYF
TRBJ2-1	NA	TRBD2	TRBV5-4	TGTGCCAGCAGCCTCCGTCGGACTAGCGGGGGGTACAATGAGCAGTTCTTC	CASSLRRTSGGYNEQFF
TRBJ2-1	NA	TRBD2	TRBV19	TGTGCCAGTAGGATCTCAGTGGGACTAGCGGGAGGGCCGGATGAGCAGTTCTTC	CASRISVGLAGGPDEQFF
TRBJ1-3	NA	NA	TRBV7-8	TGTGCCAGCAGTTTTATAACCGGGACTCTGGGAGGAAACACCATATATTTT	CASSFITGTLGGNTIYF
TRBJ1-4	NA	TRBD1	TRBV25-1	TGTGCCAGCAGTGCCGCTTGGGGGACAGTTGAAAAACTGTTTTTT	CASSAAWGTVEKLFF
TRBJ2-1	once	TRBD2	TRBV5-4	TGTGCCAGCAGCTTGGGGCTAGCGGGGGGCCCCAATGAGCAGTTCTTC	CASSLGLAGGPNEQFF
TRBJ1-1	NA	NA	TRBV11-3	TGTGCCAGCAGCTTAACAGGTCAGAACACTGAAGCTTTCTTT	CASSLTGQNTEAFF
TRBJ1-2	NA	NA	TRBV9	TGTGCCAGCAGCGCGGGGAGTCCTAACTATGGCTACACCTTC	CASSAGSPNYGYTF
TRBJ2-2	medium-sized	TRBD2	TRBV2	TGTGCCAGCAGGGTAGAGGGACTAGCGGGGAACACCGGGGAGCTGTTTTTT	CASRVEGLAGNTGELFF
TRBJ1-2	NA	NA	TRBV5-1	TGCGCCAGCAGCGCACAGGGAAACTATGGCTACACCTTC	CASSAQGNYGYTF
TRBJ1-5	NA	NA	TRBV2	TGTGCCAGCAGACCGGGAGACGGCAATCAGCCCCAGCATTTT	CASRPGDGNQPQHF
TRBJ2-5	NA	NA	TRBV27	TGTGCCAGCAGTACCCCTGGCAGGGCAAAGACCCAGTACTTC	CASSTPGRAKTQYF
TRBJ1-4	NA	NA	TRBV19	TGTGCCAGTAGTCCTCGAAAAAGGGGTGAAAAACTGTTTTTT	CASSPRKRGEKLFF
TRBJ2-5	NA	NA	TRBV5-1	TGCGCCAGCAGCTTGGTGGTTTCTCAAACAAGGACCCAGTACTTC	CASSLVVSQTRTQYF
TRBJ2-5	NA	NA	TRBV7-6	TGTGCCAGCAGTCCTAGACTGGCCCAAGAGACCCAGTACTTC	CASSPRLAQETQYF
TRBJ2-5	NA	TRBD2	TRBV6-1	TGTGCCAGCAGTCCCCGGACTAGCGGGGCGAGGATCCAGTACTTC	CASSPRTSGARIQYF
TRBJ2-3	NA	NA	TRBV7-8	TGTGCCAGCAGCTCCGGCACAGATACGCAGTATTTT	CASSSGTDTQYF
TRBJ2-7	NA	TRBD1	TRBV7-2	TGTGCCAGCAGCACCCGACAGGGGAAGGGCGAGCAGTACTTC	CASSTRQGKGEQYF
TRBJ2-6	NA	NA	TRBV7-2	TGTGCCAGCAGCCCCGGACAGTTCGAAGCCAACGTCCTGACTTTC	CASSPGQFEANVLTF
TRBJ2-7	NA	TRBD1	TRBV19	TGTGCCAGTAGTGCGTCAGGGGGCTACGAGCAGTACTTC	CASSASGGYEQYF
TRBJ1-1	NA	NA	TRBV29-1	TGCAGCGTTGCAGGGCGAATGAACACTGAAGCTTTCTTT	CSVAGRMNTEAFF
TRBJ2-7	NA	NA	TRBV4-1	TGCGCCAGCAGCCAAGATCGAGGGGGATTGACTTACGAGCAGTACTTC	CASSQDRGGLTYEQYF
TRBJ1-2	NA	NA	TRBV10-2	TGCGCCAGCAGTGAGAAGGGGGGGACGTTGTATGGCTACACCTTC	CASSEKGGTLYGYTF
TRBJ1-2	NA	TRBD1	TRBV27	TGTGCCAGCAGTCAGCCGCCGGGACAGGGGGGAGTAGGGGGCTACACCTTC	CASSQPPGQGGVGGYTF
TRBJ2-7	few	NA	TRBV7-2	TGTGCCAGCAGCTCGGGTCTCCGGGGCGAGCAGTACTTC	CASSSGLRGEQYF
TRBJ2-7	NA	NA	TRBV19	TGTGCCAGTAGTATGATCGACAGGATCACCTACGAGCAGTACTTC	CASSMIDRITYEQYF
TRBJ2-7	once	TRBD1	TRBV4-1	TGCGCCAGCAGCCAAGAAGGGACAGGGGCCTACGAGCAGTACTTC	CASSQEGTGAYEQYF
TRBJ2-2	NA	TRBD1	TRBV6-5	TGTGCCAGCAGGGGACAGCTTACCGGGGAGCTGTTTTTT	CASRGQLTGELFF
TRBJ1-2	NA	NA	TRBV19	TGTGCCAGTAGTATAGAAACAACCTATGGCTACACCTTC	CASSIETTYGYTF
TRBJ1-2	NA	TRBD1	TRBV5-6	TGTGCCAGCACCACCCGGACAGGGGTATTCACGATCTATGGCTACACCTTC	CASTTRTGVFTIYGYTF
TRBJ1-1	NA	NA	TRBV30	TGTGCCTGGAGTGTAACGCGACAGTGGGCCACTGAAGCTTTCTTT	CAWSVTRQWATEAFF
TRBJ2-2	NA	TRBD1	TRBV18	TGTGCCAGCTCACCACGGACAGGGGCCACCGGGGAGCTGTTTTTT	CASSPRTGATGELFF
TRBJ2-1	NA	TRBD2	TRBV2	TGTGCCAGCAGTGGACGGGGGGCCTACAATGAGCAGTTCTTC	CASSGRGAYNEQFF
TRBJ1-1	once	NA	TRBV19	TGTGCCAGTAGTATGAGAGGAGGCGCCAACACTGAAGCTTTCTTT	CASSMRGGANTEAFF